This T cell receptor (beta chain) was obtained from a study of radiation and T cells in renal cell carcinoma. Notes on the study in general: Baseline intratumoral clonotype presence is unknown without pretreatment biopsies.

Time point of the sample: blood 4 weeks post-SBRT, at nephrectomy. Treatment denoted: 15 Gy SBRT to primary tumor, nephrectomy 4 weeks later. Nephrectomy followed 15 Gy stereotactic body radiation by 4 weeks. This clone was seen once. Its antigen is unknown. This CDR3 is 15 amino acids long. Germline CDR1 is SGHNT and CDR2 is YENEEA. Trimming left V 1 base short and J 2 bases short, with 10 bases between. Sequencing was performed with immunoSEQ multiplex PCR; in TCRdb, only in-frame clones are kept and a portion is missing. The table shows about 100,000 clones, with 84% occurring only once. The specimen comprised blood, sampled from a patient whose treatment included radiotherapy and nephrectomy. The J gene is TRBJ2-3, the V gene TRBV11-3, with D perhaps TRBD1 (5 bases). The sequence came from a man aged 55 to 70 with renal cell carcinoma. CDR3 DNA sequence: TGTGCCAGCAGCTTAGGAACAGGCTTCACAGATACGCAGTATTTT. Translation: CASSLGTGFTDTQYF.